This TCR beta chain was captured in a study of spatial heterogeneity in lung cancer. Study-wide background: From matched bulk RNA-seq came a T cell module score, which showed a strong correlation with TCR transcript counts in tumor regions.

Germline V gene lookup returns CDR1 SGHRS and CDR2 YFSETQ. The CDR3 contains 14 residues. V dropped 7 bases and J dropped 5 bases, with 17 bases sitting between them. This clonotype came up many times. What it recognizes is unknown. Study results and caveats: Tracking of tumor mutation counts was seen in expanded intratumoral alpha and beta TCR counts.

Each CDR3 protein is one row after TCRdb ran MiXCR on the 5' RACE reads. The sample yields about 20,000 distinct CDR3 sequences, 7% to 8% seen once. Stated time point: sample taken at primary tumor resection. Samples were obtained from approximately 76 donors, all untreated early-stage non-small cell lung cancer patients. The sample here was lung tumor tissue, taken at surgery. The J gene is TRBJ2-3, the V gene TRBV5-1, with D tentatively TRBD1 (6 bases). The receptor comes from a female donor with early-stage non-small cell lung cancer. CDR3 in DNA: TGCGCCAGCCTCAAGGGGGTACCGGGAGATACGCAGTATTTT. Residues: CASLKGVPGDTQYF.